This T cell receptor beta chain was sequenced for a study of cytomegalovirus exposure and HLA in healthy donors. Comment on this clone: The antigen is undetermined.

The PCR was carried out with 60 Vbeta primers and 13 Jbeta primers. The data were produced by immunoSEQ multiplex PCR, yet TCRdb's version contains in-frame clones alone and is incomplete. This listing includes 190,000 or so clones. Study conclusions and caveats: Among TCR beta chains, those listed as cytomegalovirus-associated numbered some 160. In a later analysis, across HLA loci, associated TCR counts were highest for DRB1, lowest for HLA-C.

The receptor was isolated from a boy younger than 18 in good health and CMV-seronegative. The sequencing input was PBMCs.

The DNA for the CDR3 is TGTGCCAGCTCACCTCCACTCCCCGGTATCGAGCAGTACTTC. This sequence encodes CASSPPLPGIEQYF. The V and J genes are TRBV18 and TRBJ2-7, with D hard to call. Per germline, CDR1 KGHSH and CDR2 LQKENI. This CDR3 region has 14 residues. Trimming removed 3 bases from V and 6 bases from J, with 15 bases in between.